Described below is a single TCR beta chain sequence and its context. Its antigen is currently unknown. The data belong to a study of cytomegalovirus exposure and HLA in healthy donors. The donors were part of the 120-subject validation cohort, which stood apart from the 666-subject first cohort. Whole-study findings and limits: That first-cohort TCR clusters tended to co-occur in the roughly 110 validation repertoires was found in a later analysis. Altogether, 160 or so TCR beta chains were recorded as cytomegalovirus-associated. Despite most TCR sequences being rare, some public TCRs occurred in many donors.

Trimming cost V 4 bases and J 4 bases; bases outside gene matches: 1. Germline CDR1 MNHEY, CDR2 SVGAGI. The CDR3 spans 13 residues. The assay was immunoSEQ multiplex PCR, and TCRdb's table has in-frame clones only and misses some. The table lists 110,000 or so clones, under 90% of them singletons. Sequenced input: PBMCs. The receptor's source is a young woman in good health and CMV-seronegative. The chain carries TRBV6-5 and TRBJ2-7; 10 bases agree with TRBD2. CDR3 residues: CASSSSGGYEQYF. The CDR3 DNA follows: TGTGCCAGCAGTTCTAGCGGGGGTTACGAGCAGTACTTC.